The 26 T cell receptor beta chains below all came from one sample that was sequenced in a study of blood T cell repertoires in COVID-19. Assay: immunoSEQ multiplex PCR; the TCRdb copy retains only in-frame clones and omits some. The repertoire holds tens of thousands of clones, 83% seen once, with about 24% in the top ten. Input material: peripheral blood. The receptor source for this set is a human donor in a cohort sampled during active COVID-19.

The chain links TRBV6-1 to TRBJ1-4; a possible D gene is TRBD1 (6 bases). V was pared by 2 bases and J by 6 bases, with 16 bases between. Germline lookup yields CDR1 MNHNS and CDR2 SASEGT. The CDR3 consists of 16 residues. CDR3 residues: CASSERGQPEDEKLFF. Written as DNA, the CDR3 is TGTGCCAGCAGTGAACGAGGACAGCCTGAGGATGAAAAACTGTTTTTT.

The chain recombines TRBV5-6 with TRBJ1-4, with D unresolved. CDR1 is SGHDT and CDR2 is YYEEEE in the germline V gene. V was clipped by 2 bases and J by 4 bases, with 6 bases between them. This CDR3 is 13 amino acids long. As DNA, the CDR3 is TGTGCCAGCAGCTTTCGGGATAATGAAAAACTGTTTTTT. This codes for CASSFRDNEKLFF.

This chain uses TRBV5-1 with TRBJ2-3; the match to TRBD2 covers 8 bases. Germline assignment: CDR1 SGHRS and CDR2 YFSETQ. V was pared by 4 bases and J by 5 bases, with 6 bases of the junction left unmatched. CDR3 length: 14 residues. In DNA, the CDR3 is TGCGCCAGCAGCCTGACAGCGGGGGTAGATACGCAGTATTTT. Protein product: CASSLTAGVDTQYF.

The rearrangement joins TRBV6-2 or TRBV6-3 to TRBJ1-2; a possible D gene is TRBD1 (5 bases). This CDR3 spans 16 amino acids. In germline, CDR1 is MNHEY, CDR2 SVGEGT. V was shortened by 4 bases and J by 7 bases, with 22 bases between the two germline ends. Here the CDR3 DNA reads TGTGCCAGCAGTTGGGCGGTAGACAGAGATCCCCTTGGCTACACCTTC. It is translated as CASSWAVDRDPLGYTF.

The chain is built from TRBV5-4 and TRBJ2-3, with TRBD2 matching 14 bases. The CDR3 runs to 15 residues. Germline assignment: CDR1 SGHNT and CDR2 YYREEE (reference sequence). The V gene end was trimmed by 3 bases and the J gene end by 6 bases; junction bases not matched to a gene: 3. The CDR3 spells CASSWTSGGQDTQYF. The DNA for the CDR3 is TGTGCCAGCAGCTGGACTAGCGGGGGGCAGGATACGCAGTATTTT.

The chain uses TRBV15 and TRBJ1-2; TRBD1 matches 7 bases. This CDR3 is 17 amino acids long. CDR1 is LNHNV, CDR2 YYDKDF, per germline (reference sequence). V was pared by 1 base and J by 2 bases, with 10 bases of the junction left unmatched. DNA for the CDR3: TGTGCCACCAGCAGAGCGGGACAGAGAGAAATCAACTATGGCTACACCTTC. It yields the protein CATSRAGQREINYGYTF. Full variable domain (missing parts from reference TRBV15 and TRBJ1-2): DAMVIQNPRYQVTQFGKPVTLSCSQTLNHNVMYWYQQKSSQAPKLLFHYYDKDFNNEADTPDNFQSRRPNTSFCFLDIRSPGLGDTAMYLCATSRAGQREINYGYTFGSGTRLTVV.

The rearrangement links TRBV3-1 (or the pseudogene TRBV3-2) to TRBJ2-3, with D maybe TRBD2 (5 bases). Germline V lookup: CDR1 LGHDT, CDR2 YNNKEL (reference sequence). The V gene lost 4 bases and the J gene lost 5 bases, with 7 bases spanning the gap. The length of the CDR3 is 12 residues. The CDR3 spells CASSPRGDTQYF. Written as DNA, the CDR3 is TGTGCCAGCAGCCCCCGGGGAGATACGCAGTATTTT.

The rearrangement uses TRBV19 and TRBJ2-1; a possible D gene is TRBD2 (7 bases). V dropped 2 bases and J dropped 7 bases, with 15 bases sitting between them. The CDR3 extends over 15 amino acids. Germline CDR1 and CDR2: LNHDA and SQIVND (reference sequence). In DNA, the CDR3 is TGTGCCAGTAGTATAATCGGGGGGCCGGGGAATGAGCAGTTCTTC. Its translation: CASSIIGGPGNEQFF.

The chain recombines TRBV11-2 with TRBJ1-5; 10 bases align to TRBD1. The CDR3 runs to 14 residues. The V segment lost 4 bases and the J segment 5 bases; nucleotides outside the gene matches: 2. Germline V gene sequence: CDR1 SGHAT, CDR2 FQNNGV. In DNA, the CDR3 is TGTGCCAGCAGCTCCGGACAGGGGGATCAGCCCCAGCATTTT. It is translated as CASSSGQGDQPQHF.

This clone showed up just a few times. The V gene is TRBV7-9, the J gene TRBJ2-3, with 9 bases identical to TRBD2. The CDR3 is 16 amino acids. CDR1 is SEHNR, CDR2 FQNEAQ, per germline (reference sequence). With V trimmed by 1 base and J by 2 bases, 4 bases remained unmatched. The CDR3 sequence is CASSLGLAGNTDTQYF. The CDR3 nucleotides are TGTGCCAGCAGCTTAGGTCTAGCGGGAAACACAGATACGCAGTATTTT. Supplemented by reference TRBV7-9 and TRBJ2-3, the full variable domain reads DTGVSQNPRHKITKRGQNVTFRCDPISEHNRLYWYRQTLGQGPEFLTYFQNEAQLEKSRLLSDRFSAERPKGSFSTLEIQRTEQGDSAMYLCASSLGLAGNTDTQYFGPGTRLTVL.

CDR3 sequence (DNA): TGCGCCAGCAGCCGACTAGTAGGTAGCACAGATACGCAGTATTTT. It codes for CASSRLVGSTDTQYF. The rearrangement uses TRBV4-1 and TRBJ2-3, with TRBD2 as a possible D gene (6 bases). The CDR3 loop spans 15 amino acids. CDR1 is MGHRA, CDR2 YSYEKL, per germline. V dropped 4 bases and J dropped 0 bases, with 11 bases sitting between them.

The chain employs TRBV21-1 and TRBJ1-5. TRBV21-1 is a known pseudogene. The CDR3 extends over 16 amino acids. CDR3 DNA: TGTGCCAGCAAACAGCGGAGGTTCGGGAGCAATCAGCCCCAGCATTTT. Protein product: CASKQRRFGSNQPQHF.

This clone has only one observation. The chain has TRBV7-8 and TRBJ2-7; 13 positions match TRBD2. The CDR3 is 20 residues long. The V gene end was trimmed by 5 bases and the J gene end by 1 base; junction bases not matched to a gene: 17. Germline CDR1 SGHVS, CDR2 FQNEAQ. CDR3 nucleotides: TGTGCCAGCAGCCAGGCGGGAGCACTAGCGGGGGGGCCAGGGTCCTACGAGCAGTACTTC. Its protein is CASSQAGALAGGPGSYEQYF.

This rearrangement joins TRBV4-3 to TRBJ2-1; 10 positions agree with TRBD2. The J segment lost 10 bases and the V segment lost 4 bases, leaving 10 bases of the junction unmatched. Germline CDR1 LGHNA, CDR2 YSLEER. The CDR3 runs to 15 residues. CDR3 sequence (DNA): TGCGCCAGCAGCCCTAGCGGGAGTGGTCGGACCGAGCAGTTCTTC. Its protein product is CASSPSGSGRTEQFF.

J is TRBJ2-1 and V is TRBV4-3, with 7 bases fitting TRBD2. Trimming at V came to 1 base and at J to 6 bases, leaving 12 bases not matched to a gene. The CDR3 contains 17 residues. Germline CDR1 reads LGHNA; CDR2 reads YSLEER. In DNA form, the CDR3 reads TGCGCCAGCAGCCAAGTTTCCCTTCGCGGGAGTGGCAATGAGCAGTTCTTC. It codes for CASSQVSLRGSGNEQFF.

The gene calls are TRBV6-5 and TRBJ1-1; D not certain. Trimming cost V 3 bases and J 6 bases, with 11 bases left between them. The CDR3 spans 13 residues. Germline-derived CDR1 and CDR2 are MNHEY and SVGAGI. The DNA of the CDR3 is TGTGCCAGCAGTTATACTGAGAAATCTGAAGCTTTCTTT. Translated, it gives CASSYTEKSEAFF.

This chain connects TRBV9 to TRBJ2-2, with D possibly matching TRBD2 (5 bases). Looked up from germline, CDR1 is SGDLS and CDR2 is YYNGEE. The CDR3 is made up of 13 amino acids. With 3 bases removed from V and 4 bases from J, the gap between germline ends came to 7 bases. CDR3: CASSEEGTGELFF. The CDR3 DNA follows: TGTGCCAGCAGCGAAGAGGGCACCGGGGAGCTGTTTTTT.

The sample holds a few counts of this clone. The chain carries TRBV7-9 and TRBJ1-4, with TRBD1 matching 7 bases. The germline V gene encodes CDR1 SEHNR and CDR2 FQNEAQ (reference sequence). The V and J ends lost 4 bases and 3 bases, in that order; junction bases with no gene match: 14. CDR3 length: 18 amino acids. In DNA, the CDR3 is TGTGCCAGCAGCTCTTCGGGACAGTTCTTTGGTGCTAATGAAAAACTGTTTTTT. Residues: CASSSSGQFFGANEKLFF.

In this sample, this clone turned up once. This rearrangement joins TRBV9 to TRBJ2-1; 14 bases map to TRBD2. V dropped 3 bases and J dropped 8; count of bases not matched to a gene: 7. The germline V gene encodes CDR1 SGDLS and CDR2 YYNGEE. This CDR3 comprises 16 residues. The DNA for the CDR3 is TGTGCCAGCAGCGCCGGGACTAGCGGGAGTATGGATGAGCAGTTCTTC. This sequence encodes CASSAGTSGSMDEQFF.

This chain connects TRBV4-3 to TRBJ2-1, with TRBD1 identical over 7 bases. Trimming took 0 bases from V and 6 from J; bases not matched to a gene: 8. This CDR3 region has 16 residues. CDR1 is LGHNA and CDR2 is YSLEER in the germline V gene. The CDR3 coding sequence is TGCGCCAGCAGCCAAGATTCAGGGGGTTGGGGCAATGAGCAGTTCTTC. Protein sequence: CASSQDSGGWGNEQFF.

This clone was detected once. This chain connects TRBV5-7 to TRBJ1-2, with TRBD1 identical over 8 bases. TRBV5-7 has ORF status, its function being uncertain. The CDR3 sequence is 16 residues long. V lost 2 bases, J lost 8 bases, and 14 bases stayed unmatched. Here the CDR3 DNA reads TGTGCCAGCAGCTTTTCTCTCAGGCAGGGGGCTTGGGGCTACACCTTC. It translates to CASSFSLRQGAWGYTF.

The rearrangement links TRBV12-3 or TRBV12-4 to TRBJ1-1, with D uncertain. The CDR3 is 12 amino acids. V was pared by 2 bases and J by 8 bases, with 9 bases between. CDR3 protein: CASSLSRVEAFF. The CDR3 coding sequence is TGTGCCAGCAGTTTATCCCGGGTAGAAGCTTTCTTT.

This clone was recorded a few times. CDR3 sequence reads: CASQDPGQGGGYTF. The CDR3 DNA follows: TGTGCCAGCCAGGACCCCGGCCAGGGTGGCGGCTACACCTTC. The chain has TRBV19 and TRBJ1-2; the D gene is possibly TRBD1 (5 bases). The V and J ends lost 9 bases and 8 bases respectively, with 22 bases between them. The CDR3 totals 14 residues. CDR1 and CDR2 from the germline V gene are LNHDA and SQIVND (reference sequence).

This clone was detected once. This chain uses TRBV24-1 with TRBJ2-1; tentative D call: TRBD2 (7 bases). The CDR3 totals 14 residues. Germline V gene sequence: CDR1 KGHDR, CDR2 SFDVKD. V was pared by 6 bases and J by 6 bases, with 14 bases between. The CDR3 DNA reads TGTGCCACCAGTCAAGGGGGGGAAGGCAATGAGCAGTTCTTC. It translates to CATSQGGEGNEQFF.

The CDR3 region is CAIMAGEQETQYF. The CDR3 nucleotides are TGTGCCATCATGGCGGGGGAACAAGAGACCCAGTACTTC. The gene calls are TRBV10-3 and TRBJ2-5; TRBD2 matches at 7 bases. This CDR3 has 13 residues. The germline CDR1 and CDR2 sequences are ENHRY and SYGVKD. With V trimmed by 7 bases and J by 2 bases, 4 bases remained unmatched.

The chain combines TRBV10-1 with TRBJ1-2; D might be TRBD1 (5 bases). Germline CDR1 is WNHNN and CDR2 is SYGVQD (reference sequence). V was trimmed by 6 bases and J by 4 bases, leaving 15 bases between them. CDR3 length equals 14 residues. DNA for the CDR3: TGCGCCAGCAGCCCCGGTCAGGGAGGCTATGGCTACACCTTC. Protein product: CASSPGQGGYGYTF.